These 31 T cell receptor beta chains came from one sample sequenced in a study of T cell repertoires in cytomegalovirus infection (dated by TCRdb to about 2019). Their cognate antigens are unknown. Sequencing instrument: Illumina HiSeq 1500. The raw public reads went through TCRdb reprocessing: fastp at Q25, MiXCR clone calling, in-frame beta chains kept. One record per CDR3 amino acid sequence lists the most common genes and DNA. Present in this sample are roughly 700,000 distinct CDR3 sequences, around a third of which were seen just once. Clones ranked in the top ten supply over 15% of the sample. The intended sense of this specimen's treatment or condition label: in vitro stimulation with specific CMV peptide epitopes to enrich CMV-specific T cells. Sequenced material: cultured PBMCs, taken from culture after CMV antigen stimulation. These receptors came from a human donor in good health (CMV status not recorded). Some clones in this sample may be carry-over from other donors' samples.

The J gene is TRBJ2-7, the V gene TRBV28; tentative D call: TRBD2 (5 bases). The CDR3 contains 14 residues. V was trimmed by 5 bases and J by 2 bases, leaving 13 bases between them. The germline CDR1 and CDR2 sequences are MDHEN and SYDVKM. The CDR3, as DNA: TGTGCCAGCAGTAATCCGGGGTCTGCCTACGAGCAGTACTTC. It codes for CASSNPGSAYEQYF.

The gene calls are TRBV18 and TRBJ1-2; D is perhaps TRBD1 (6 bases). CDR1 is KGHSH and CDR2 is LQKENI in the germline V gene. The CDR3 covers 14 residues. V lost 5 bases, J lost 6 bases, and 16 bases lay in between. CDR3: CASSDTTGPDGYTF. CDR3 DNA sequence: TGTGCCAGCTCAGATACGACAGGTCCGGATGGCTACACCTTC.

In the case of this clonotype: One junction end does not reproduce the germline sequence, and a read error may be involved. The V call is TRBV4-1, the J call TRBJ2-2; D is ambiguous. This CDR3 comprises 13 residues. Germline V lookup: CDR1 MGHRA, CDR2 YSYEKL. CDR3 coding DNA: TGTGCCAGCAGCCGAGGAAGCGCCGGGGAGCTGTTTTTT. Amino acids: CASSRGSAGELFF.

The chain couples TRBV30 to TRBJ2-7, with D uncertain. Deletions cut 5 bases from V and 4 bases from J, with 12 bases between. Germline V gene lookup returns CDR1 GTSNPN and CDR2 SVGIG (reference sequence). The CDR3 length is 12 residues. CDR3 sequence reads: CAWSWGYYEQYF. In DNA, the CDR3 is TGTGCCTGGTCTTGGGGTTATTACGAGCAGTACTTC. The full variable domain, its missing parts supplied by reference TRBV30 and TRBJ2-7, is SQTIHQWPATLVQPVGSPLSLECTVEGTSNPNLYWYRQAAGRGLQLLFYSVGIGQISSEVPQNLSASRPQDRQFILSSKKLLLSDSGFYLCAWSWGYYEQYFGPGTRLTVT.

The chain carries TRBV5-1 and TRBJ2-6, with D perhaps TRBD2 (5 bases). CDR1 and CDR2 from the germline V gene are SGHRS and YFSETQ. This CDR3 has 15 amino acids. V lost 6 bases and J lost 4, with 14 bases in between. In DNA, the CDR3 is TGCGCCAGCAAGACCGACCGAGGGGGGGCCAACGTCCTGACTTTC. The encoded protein is CASKTDRGGANVLTF.

The chain carries TRBV12-3 or TRBV12-4 and TRBJ2-5, with TRBD2 matching 9 bases. The CDR3 is 14 residues long. The V segment lost 7 bases and the J segment 5 bases; nucleotides outside the gene matches: 8. CDR3 sequence: CASNAGGAGETQYF. The CDR3 nucleotides are TGTGCCAGCAATGCGGGGGGGGCTGGTGAGACCCAGTACTTC.

The chain employs TRBV6-1 and TRBJ2-7; D may match TRBD1 or TRBD2 (5 bases each). V was clipped by 6 bases and J by 2 bases, with 14 bases between them. Germline-derived CDR1 and CDR2 are MNHNS and SASEGT. CDR3 length equals 14 residues. The CDR3 here is CASRGTFGAYEQYF. In nucleotides, the CDR3 is TGTGCCAGCAGGGGGACCTTCGGGGCCTACGAGCAGTACTTC.

V gene TRBV20-1 combines with J gene TRBJ2-5; TRBD2 might be the D (5 bases). The length of the CDR3 is 15 residues. Germline V lookup: CDR1 DFQATT, CDR2 SNEGSKA (reference sequence). V was shortened by 4 bases and J by 2 bases, with 17 bases between the two germline ends. CDR3 nucleotide sequence: TGCAGTGCTACTCTTCGCGGGCTCTTACAAGAGACCCAGTACTTC. It specifies CSATLRGLLQETQYF.

The rearrangement links TRBV6-8 to TRBJ2-7, with 13 positions matching TRBD2. Germline V gene data show CDR1 as MNHGY and CDR2 as SAAAGT. Trimming cost V 5 bases and J 2 bases; bases outside gene matches: 6. CDR3 length: 16 residues. CDR3 sequence reads: CASSKGTSGVAYEQYF. The CDR3 DNA is TGTGCCAGCAGTAAAGGGACTAGCGGGGTTGCCTACGAGCAGTACTTC.

The table lists this clonotype with a few counts. The CDR3: CASSFGQDVYNEQFF. The CDR3 bases are TGTGCCAGCAGTTTCGGACAGGACGTCTACAATGAGCAGTTCTTC. The chain uses TRBV12-3 or TRBV12-4 and TRBJ2-1; TRBD1 matches at 7 bases. V gave up 3 bases and J gave up 3 bases; unmatched junction bases: 5. The CDR3 totals 15 residues.

The sample holds many counts of this clonotype. J is TRBJ2-3 and V is TRBV10-3; no clear D gene. CDR3 length: 13 amino acids. Germline values: CDR1 ENHRY, CDR2 SYGVKD. V lost 7 bases to trimming and J lost 0 bases, with 8 bases between them. For the CDR3, the DNA is TGTGCCATCAAACCGCTGAGCACAGATACGCAGTATTTT. As protein: CAIKPLSTDTQYF.

The rearrangement links TRBV5-1 to TRBJ1-4; maybe TRBD1 (5 bases). CDR3 size: 14 residues. The germline CDR1 and CDR2 sequences are SGHRS and YFSETQ. Trimming took off 3 bases at V and 7 bases at J, with 13 bases between the two ends. The CDR3 reads CASSSRLGGEKLFF. The CDR3 DNA sequence: TGCGCCAGCAGCTCGCGACTCGGGGGTGAAAAACTGTTTTTT. The full variable domain, completed using reference TRBV5-1 and TRBJ1-4, is KAGVTQTPRYLIKTRGQQVTLSCSPISGHRSVSWYQQTPGQGLQFLFEYFSETQRNKGNFPGRFSGRQFSNSRSEMNVSTLELGDSALYLCASSSRLGGEKLFFGSGTQLSVL.

This clonotype was picked up a small number of times. V and J are TRBV7-2 and TRBJ1-4, with D perhaps matching TRBD1 (6 bases). This CDR3 comprises 14 residues. Germline CDR1 is SGHTA and CDR2 is FQGNSA. Deletions cut 5 bases from V and 3 bases from J, with 10 bases between. Here the CDR3 reads CASSPTGANEKLFF. The CDR3 DNA reads as TGTGCCAGCAGCCCGACAGGTGCTAATGAAAAACTGTTTTTT.

This clonotype was recorded at least ten times. The CDR3 sequence: CASSLELARSTEAFF. The CDR3, as DNA: TGTGCCAGCAGCTTAGAGTTGGCGAGAAGCACTGAAGCTTTCTTT. J is TRBJ1-1 and V is TRBV7-2; D uncertain. This CDR3 is 15 amino acids long. The germline V gene encodes CDR1 SGHTA and CDR2 FQGNSA. V lost 1 base to trimming and J lost 4 bases, with 13 bases between them.

The chain recombines TRBV7-2 with TRBJ2-7; the D is unclear. The V end was cut by 2 bases, the J end by 2 bases, with 10 bases between. Germline V gives CDR1 SGHTA, CDR2 FQGNSA. This CDR3 is built from 14 residues. In DNA, the CDR3 is TGTGCCAGCAGCTTAAATTTCGGCCCCTACGAGCAGTACTTC. Its translation is CASSLNFGPYEQYF.

This clonotype was recorded a few times. The chain recombines TRBV5-4 with TRBJ2-3; D assignment may be TRBD1 or TRBD2 (5 bases each). Germline CDR1 and CDR2: SGHNT and YYREEE (reference sequence). Trimming stripped 4 bases from V and 3 bases from J, with 12 bases between. This CDR3 spans 14 amino acids. CDR3 coding DNA: TGTGCCAGCAGCAACCGGGACCAAACAGATACGCAGTATTTT. Its translation: CASSNRDQTDTQYF. Looking up the rest from reference TRBV5-4 and TRBJ2-3 gives the full variable domain: ETGVTQSPTHLIKTRGQQVTLRCSSQSGHNTVSWYQQALGQGPQFIFQYYREEENGRGNFPPRFSGLQFPNYSSELNVNALELDDSALYLCASSNRDQTDTQYFGPGTRLTVL.

This clonotype was counted a few times. The rearrangement uses TRBV4-2 and TRBJ2-1; 7 nucleotides line up with TRBD1. Germline V gene data show CDR1 as LGHNA and CDR2 as YNFKEQ. V was pared by 1 base and J by 7 bases, with 13 bases of the junction left unmatched. The CDR3 consists of 17 residues. CDR3 DNA sequence: TGTGCCAGCAGCCAAGGGGCGCAGGGGGACATGGGAAATGAGCAGTTCTTC. Translated: CASSQGAQGDMGNEQFF.

The J gene is TRBJ2-1, the V gene TRBV3-1; 9 bases line up with TRBD1. Trimming removed 1 base from V and 7 bases from J; junction bases left unmatched: 5. CDR3 length equals 15 residues. The germline gives CDR1 LGHDT, CDR2 YNNKEL (reference sequence). The CDR3 region is CASSQVGTGLNEQFF. In DNA form, the CDR3 reads TGTGCCAGCAGCCAAGTTGGGACAGGGTTAAATGAGCAGTTCTTC.

The chain carries TRBV15 and TRBJ1-2; 10 nucleotides line up with TRBD1. This CDR3 region has 16 residues. Trimming cost V 4 bases and J 7 bases; bases outside gene matches: 12. The germline V gene encodes CDR1 LNHNV and CDR2 YYDKDF (reference sequence). The CDR3 region has the DNA TGTGCCACCAGCACGCCGGGACAGGGGCATTCAAGTGGCTACACCTTC. It translates to CATSTPGQGHSSGYTF. Looking up the rest from reference TRBV15 and TRBJ1-2 gives the full variable domain: DAMVIQNPRYQVTQFGKPVTLSCSQTLNHNVMYWYQQKSSQAPKLLFHYYDKDFNNEADTPDNFQSRRPNTSFCFLDIRSPGLGDTAMYLCATSTPGQGHSSGYTFGSGTRLTVV.

This clonotype was seen at least ten times. This chain links TRBV7-2 with TRBJ2-1; TRBD1 aligns across 7 bases. V was clipped by 5 bases and J by 4 bases; unmatched bases: 5. Germline assignment: CDR1 SGHTA and CDR2 FQGNSA. This CDR3 region has 14 residues. CDR3 loop: CASSDRDRYNEQFF. CDR3 nucleotides: TGTGCCAGCAGCGACCGGGACAGATACAATGAGCAGTTCTTC. Full variable domain (outside the CDR3, taken from reference TRBV7-2 and TRBJ2-1): GAGVSQSPSNKVTEKGKDVELRCDPISGHTALYWYRQSLGQGLEFLIYFQGNSAPDKSGLPSDRFSAERTGGSVSTLTIQRTQQEDSAVYLCASSDRDRYNEQFFGPGTRLTVL.

This clonotype was detected many times. This chain uses TRBV7-2 with TRBJ1-5, with 7 bases that match TRBD1. The CDR3 covers 15 residues. After removal of 5 bases from V and 0 bases from J, the junction contained 4 bases not matched to a gene. The V gene's germline CDR1 is SGHTA and CDR2 FQGNSA. In DNA form, the CDR3 reads TGTGCCAGCAGCGCGACAGGGTATAGCAATCAGCCCCAGCATTTT. Its translation is CASSATGYSNQPQHF.

V is TRBV2 and J is TRBJ1-6; D not resolved. Trimming took off 5 bases at V and 7 bases at J, with 9 bases between the two ends. CDR1 and CDR2 from the germline V gene are SNHLY and FYNNEI. There are 13 residues in the CDR3. The CDR3 region is CASSRLSNSPLHF. CDR3 DNA sequence: TGTGCCAGCAGTCGGTTATCGAATTCACCCCTCCACTTT.

The sample holds many counts of this clonotype. V and J are TRBV7-2 and TRBJ2-7; perhaps TRBD1 as D (5 bases). The CDR3 loop spans 14 amino acids. Germline lookup yields CDR1 SGHTA and CDR2 FQGNSA. The ends were cut back, 5 bases at V and 0 bases at J, with 11 bases in the middle. The CDR3 loop reads CASSTQGSSYEQYF. The CDR3 DNA reads TGTGCCAGCAGCACGCAGGGTAGCTCCTACGAGCAGTACTTC.

The chain recombines TRBV6-1 with TRBJ2-3, with D perhaps matching TRBD2 (6 bases). The CDR3 totals 15 residues. V lost 10 bases and J lost 2, with 19 bases in between. Germline V gene sequence: CDR1 MNHNS, CDR2 SASEGT. The CDR3 nucleotides read TGTGCCATCCCACGGGGTAGCGGATACACAGATACGCAGTATTTT. As protein: CAIPRGSGYTDTQYF.

This clonotype appeared a single time. The V and J genes are TRBV29-1 and TRBJ2-5, with 11 bases aligning to TRBD2. Germline V gives CDR1 SQVTM, CDR2 ANQGSEA. CDR3 length: 13 amino acids. DNA of the CDR3: TGCAGTGTAGCGGGAGGGGAGCAAGAGACCCAGTACTTC. Translated: CSVAGGEQETQYF.

This clonotype was counted ten times or more. This chain joins TRBV7-2 and TRBJ2-5; 10 bases align to TRBD2. The ends lost 2 bases at V and 5 bases at J; junction bases unmatched: 8. The CDR3 consists of 16 residues. Germline V gives CDR1 SGHTA, CDR2 FQGNSA. DNA for the CDR3: TGTGCCAGCAGCTTATCAAGCGGGGGGGCCTTGGAGACCCAGTACTTC. This gives the protein CASSLSSGGALETQYF.

The V gene is TRBV28, the J gene TRBJ2-2; maybe TRBD2 (5 bases). CDR1 is MDHEN and CDR2 is SYDVKM in the germline V gene. The CDR3 is 16 amino acids. Trimming stripped 2 bases from V and 5 bases from J, with 15 bases between. CDR3 loop: CASSLVGSVRTGELFF. The CDR3 bases are TGTGCCAGCAGTTTAGTAGGGAGCGTAAGGACCGGGGAGCTGTTTTTT.

This clonotype was observed a handful of times. The rearrangement uses TRBV14 and TRBJ2-3; no clear D gene. Germline V gene data show CDR1 as SGHDN and CDR2 as FVKESK. Trimming pared 0 bases from V and 5 bases from J, leaving 6 bases between. CDR3 length: 13 residues. The CDR3 loop is CASSQDRQDTQYF. DNA for the CDR3: TGTGCCAGCAGCCAAGATCGCCAAGATACGCAGTATTTT.

In this sample, this clonotype turned up many times. This chain joins TRBV7-2 and TRBJ2-7, with a weak D call TRBD1 (5 bases). CDR1 and CDR2 (germline): SGHTA, FQGNSA. Trimming took 3 bases from V and 7 from J, leaving 13 bases between them. The CDR3 runs 13 residues. The CDR3 here is CASSFMGPREQYF. The CDR3, as DNA: TGTGCCAGCAGCTTTATGGGGCCGCGGGAGCAGTACTTC.

This clonotype was recorded a few times. V and J are TRBV2 and TRBJ2-3; D may match TRBD1 or TRBD2 (5 bases each). CDR1 is SNHLY, CDR2 FYNNEI, per germline. V was cut by 0 bases and J by 10 bases, with 11 bases left in between. This CDR3 has 13 residues. The CDR3 DNA reads as TGTGCCAGCAGTGAAGCGGGGCAGGGACCGCAGTATTTT. Protein product: CASSEAGQGPQYF.

This clonotype has just a few counts. The chain links TRBV5-4 to TRBJ2-3; 8 bases map to TRBD2. With 0 bases clipped from V and 0 bases from J, the junction kept 3 bases outside the gene matches. Germline V lookup: CDR1 SGHNT, CDR2 YYREEE (reference sequence). The CDR3 length is 16 residues. The CDR3 here is CASSLVSSGSTDTQYF. The DNA for the CDR3 is TGTGCCAGCAGCTTGGTTTCTAGCGGGAGCACAGATACGCAGTATTTT.